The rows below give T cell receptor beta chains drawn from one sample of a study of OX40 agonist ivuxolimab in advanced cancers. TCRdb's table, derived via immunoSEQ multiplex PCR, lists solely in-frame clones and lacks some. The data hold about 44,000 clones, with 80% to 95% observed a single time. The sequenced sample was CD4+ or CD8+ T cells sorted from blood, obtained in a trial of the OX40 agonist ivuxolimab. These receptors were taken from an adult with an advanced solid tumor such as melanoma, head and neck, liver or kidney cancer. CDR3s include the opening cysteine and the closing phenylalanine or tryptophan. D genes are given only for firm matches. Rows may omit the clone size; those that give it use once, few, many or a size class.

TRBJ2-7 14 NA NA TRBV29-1 TGCAGCGTTGAAGACCCCGACTTTACCTACGAGCAGTACTTC CSVEDPDFTYEQYF
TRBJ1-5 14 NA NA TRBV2 TGTGCCAGCAGGACCGGGACGGGTAATCAGCCCCAGCATTTT CASRTGTGNQPQHF
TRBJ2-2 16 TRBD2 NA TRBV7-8 TGTGCCAGCAGCTTTGGAGCTAGCGGGTCGACCGGGGAGCTGTTTTTT CASSFGASGSTGELFF
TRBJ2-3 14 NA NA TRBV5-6 TGTGCCAGCAGCTTGGCCGGAAACACAGATACGCAGTATTTT CASSLAGNTDTQYF
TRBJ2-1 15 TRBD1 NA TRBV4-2 TGTGCCAGCAGCCAAGGGACAGGGAATAGGGGTGAGCAGTTCTTC CASSQGTGNRGEQFF
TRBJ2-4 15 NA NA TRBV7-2 TGTGCCAGCAGCGCGCGCGTTCTAGCCAAAAACATTCAGTACTTC CASSARVLAKNIQYF
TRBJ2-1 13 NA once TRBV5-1 TGCGCCAGCAGCTTTAACAGCTACAATGAGCAGTTCTTC CASSFNSYNEQFF
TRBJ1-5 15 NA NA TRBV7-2 TGTGCCAGCAGCTCCGGGGGGTGGGACAATCAGCCCCAGCATTTT CASSSGGWDNQPQHF
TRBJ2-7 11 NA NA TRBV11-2 TGTGCCAGCAGCATCGGACCCGAGCAGTACTTC CASSIGPEQYF
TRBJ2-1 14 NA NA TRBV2 TGTGCCAGCCAAGGACAGCCCAGCTACAATGAGCAGTTCTTC CASQGQPSYNEQFF
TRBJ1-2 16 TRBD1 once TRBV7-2 TGTGCCAGCAGCTTAGTGGGGGGACAGGGGAACTATGGCTACACCTTC CASSLVGGQGNYGYTF
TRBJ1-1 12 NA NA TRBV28 TGTGCCAGCAGTTTGGACAACACTGAAGCTTTCTTT CASSLDNTEAFF
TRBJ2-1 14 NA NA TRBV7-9 TGTGCCAGCAGCAACGCGTGGTCGTCGGATGAGCAGTTCTTC CASSNAWSSDEQFF
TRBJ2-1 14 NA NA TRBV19 TGTGCCAGTAGTATAGCGGGAGTCTACAATGAGCAGTTCTTC CASSIAGVYNEQFF
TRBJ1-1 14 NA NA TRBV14 TGTGCCAGCAGCCTTCTGGGTGGGGGGACTGAAGCTTTCTTT CASSLLGGGTEAFF
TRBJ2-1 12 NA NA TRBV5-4 TGTGCCAGCAGCGGAAACGACGTTGAGCAGTTCTTC CASSGNDVEQFF
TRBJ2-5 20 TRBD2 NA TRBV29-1 TGCAGCGCCCTAGTGTGGGGGATCGGGACTAGCGGGATGGGCCGAGAGACCCAGTACTTC CSALVWGIGTSGMGRETQYF
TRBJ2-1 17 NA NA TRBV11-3 TGTGCCAGCAGCTTAGGGGCTAGCCGAAGCTCCTACAATGAGCAGTTCTTC CASSLGASRSSYNEQFF
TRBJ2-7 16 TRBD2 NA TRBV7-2 TGTGCCAGCAGCCCCCCAAGGACTAGCGGCTTCTACGAGCAGTACTTC CASSPPRTSGFYEQYF
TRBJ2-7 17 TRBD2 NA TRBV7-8 TGTGCCAGCAGCCTACAGGAAGGTGGTAGCGGGACCTACGAGCAGTACTTC CASSLQEGGSGTYEQYF
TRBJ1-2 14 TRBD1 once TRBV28 TGTGCCAGCAGTTTCGGGACAGGGGGCTATGGCTACACCTTC CASSFGTGGYGYTF
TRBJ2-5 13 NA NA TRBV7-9 TGTGCCAGCAGAGAAACCCTCCAAGAGACCCAGTACTTC CASRETLQETQYF
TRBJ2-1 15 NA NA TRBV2 TGTGCCAGCAACCCAGGACACCTCTTGGGCGATGAGCAGTTCTTC CASNPGHLLGDEQFF
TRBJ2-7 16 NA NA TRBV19 TGTGCCAGCAAACCCCGTGGGGGAGGAAACTTCTACGAGCAGTACTTC CASKPRGGGNFYEQYF
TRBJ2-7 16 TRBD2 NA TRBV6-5 TGTGCCAGCAGTTACTATGCTAGCGGGAGAGTCTACGAGCAGTACTTC CASSYYASGRVYEQYF
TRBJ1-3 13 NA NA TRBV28 TGTGCCAGCCGGAAATCCTCTGGAAACACCATATATTTT CASRKSSGNTIYF
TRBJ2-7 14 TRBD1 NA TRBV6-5 TGTGCCAGCAGTCCGGGACAGGAAACCTACGAGCAGTACTTC CASSPGQETYEQYF
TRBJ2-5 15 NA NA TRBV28 TGTGCCAGCAGTTTAGACCGTAGCGGCCAAGAGACCCAGTACTTC CASSLDRSGQETQYF
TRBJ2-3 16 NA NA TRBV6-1 TGTGCCAGCAGTGAAGTGGGGTGGGGAGGCACAGATACGCAGTATTTT CASSEVGWGGTDTQYF
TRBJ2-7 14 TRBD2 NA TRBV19 TGTGCCAGTACCGCGAGCGGGAGCTCCTACGAGCAGTACTTC CASTASGSSYEQYF
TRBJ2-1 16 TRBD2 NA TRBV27 TGTGCCAGCAGTTTTATAGCGGGATCCTCCTACAATGAGCAGTTCTTC CASSFIAGSSYNEQFF
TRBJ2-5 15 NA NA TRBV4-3 TGCGCCAGCAGCCAAGGTCTAGTAAACCCAGAGACCCAGTACTTC CASSQGLVNPETQYF
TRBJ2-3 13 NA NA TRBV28 TGTGCCAGCAGTTTCTTAGTCACAGATACGCAGTATTTT CASSFLVTDTQYF
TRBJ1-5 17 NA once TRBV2 TGTGCCAGCAGGACCGGCAGGGGCCTCCGTCCGGGTCAGCCCCAGCATTTT CASRTGRGLRPGQPQHF
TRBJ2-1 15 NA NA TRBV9 TGTGCCAGCAGCGTAGATCCAGCGGAGTACAATGAGCAGTTCTTC CASSVDPAEYNEQFF
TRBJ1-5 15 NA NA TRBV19 TGTGCCAGTACGGCAGGGGATCCTCTCAATCAGCCCCAGCATTTT CASTAGDPLNQPQHF
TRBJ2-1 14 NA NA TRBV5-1 TGCGCCAGCAGCGGGCGACTGGTTGACAATGAGCAGTTCTTC CASSGRLVDNEQFF
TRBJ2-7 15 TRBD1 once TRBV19 TGTGCCAGCAGCGGCGAGGGACAGCTATACTACGAGCAGTACTTC CASSGEGQLYYEQYF
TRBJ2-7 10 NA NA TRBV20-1 TGCAGTGCGGATAAGTACGAGCAGTACTTC CSADKYEQYF
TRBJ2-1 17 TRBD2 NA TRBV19 TGTGCCAGTAGTATAGCCTCTAGCGGGAGCTCCTACAATGAGCAGTTCTTC CASSIASSGSSYNEQFF
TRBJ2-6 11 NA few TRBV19 TGTGCCAGTAGTATAGGTCGTGTCCTGACTTTC CASSIGRVLTF
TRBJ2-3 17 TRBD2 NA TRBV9 TGTGCCAGCAGCGGGCGACTAGCGGGGACCTTCACAGATACGCAGTATTTT CASSGRLAGTFTDTQYF
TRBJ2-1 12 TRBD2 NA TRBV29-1 TGCAGCGCCACCGGACTAGCGGGAGAGCAGTTCTTC CSATGLAGEQFF
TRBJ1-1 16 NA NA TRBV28 TGTGCCAGCAGTTTGGTGGGTCCAGGGGTAAACACTGAAGCTTTCTTT CASSLVGPGVNTEAFF
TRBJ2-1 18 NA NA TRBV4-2 TGTGCCAGCAGCCAGGACGGATATAGCGGAAGCTCCTACAATGAGCAGTTCTTC CASSQDGYSGSSYNEQFF
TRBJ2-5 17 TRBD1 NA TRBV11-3 TGTGCCAGCAGCCCGAAAAGGGACAGGGTCGTGAGGAAGACCCAGTACTTC CASSPKRDRVVRKTQYF
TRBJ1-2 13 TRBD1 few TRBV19 TGTGCCAGTACCCATCAGGGGGGCTATGGCTACACCTTC CASTHQGGYGYTF
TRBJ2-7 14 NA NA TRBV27 TGTGCCAGCAGTTTATCAGGGGCGAGCTACGAGCAGTACTTC CASSLSGASYEQYF
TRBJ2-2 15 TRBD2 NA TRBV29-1 TGCAGCGTTGCGTCTAGCGGGATGGACCCCGGGGAGCTGTTTTTT CSVASSGMDPGELFF
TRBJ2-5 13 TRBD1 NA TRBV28 TGTGCCACCCTGGACAGGGTAGGGGAGACCCAGTACTTC CATLDRVGETQYF
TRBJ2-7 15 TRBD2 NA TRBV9 TGTGCCAGCAGCCCCGGGACTAGCGCGACCTACGAGCAGTACTTC CASSPGTSATYEQYF
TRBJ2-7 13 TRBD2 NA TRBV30 TGTGCCTGGAGTGTATTGGGGGGGAGGGAGCAGTACTTC CAWSVLGGREQYF
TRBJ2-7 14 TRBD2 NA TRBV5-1 TGCGCCAGCAGCTTACTAGCGGGAGGAGGCGAGCAGTACTTC CASSLLAGGGEQYF